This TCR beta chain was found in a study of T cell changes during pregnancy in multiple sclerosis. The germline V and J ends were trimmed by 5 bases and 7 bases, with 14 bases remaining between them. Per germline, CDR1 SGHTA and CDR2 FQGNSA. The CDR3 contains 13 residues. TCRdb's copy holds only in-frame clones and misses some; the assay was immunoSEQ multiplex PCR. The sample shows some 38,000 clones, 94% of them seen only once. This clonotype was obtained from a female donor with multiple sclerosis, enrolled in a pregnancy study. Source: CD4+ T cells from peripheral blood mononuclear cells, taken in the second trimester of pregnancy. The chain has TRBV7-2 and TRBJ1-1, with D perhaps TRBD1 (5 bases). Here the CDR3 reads CASSPQGWGEAFF. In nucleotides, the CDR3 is TGTGCCAGCAGCCCCCAGGGATGGGGTGAAGCTTTCTTT.